What follows are 13 T cell receptor beta chains derived from one specimen sequenced in a study of blood T cell repertoires in COVID-19. The data were produced by immunoSEQ multiplex PCR, yet TCRdb's version contains in-frame clones alone and is incomplete. The sample consists of 25,000 to 35,000 clones, about 90% of them appearing once. The sample was peripheral blood. These receptors were collected from a man aged 60-69 years with active COVID-19.

The chain recombines TRBV24-1 with TRBJ2-5; 12 bases map to TRBD2. This CDR3 spans 16 amino acids. V shed 0 bases, J shed 4 bases, and the junction held 2 bases outside the gene matches. Germline assignment: CDR1 KGHDR and CDR2 SFDVKD. The CDR3 DNA is TGTGCCACCAGTGATTTGCAGACTAGCGGGGGAGAGACCCAGTACTTC. Protein sequence: CATSDLQTSGGETQYF.

This clone has only one observation. The chain joins TRBV3-1 (or the pseudogene TRBV3-2) to TRBJ2-1; a weak D match, TRBD2 (7 bases). The CDR3 spans 16 residues. The germline gives CDR1 LGHDT, CDR2 YNNKEL (reference sequence). The V end lost 0 bases, the J end lost 4 bases, and 13 bases lay between the germline ends. CDR3: CASSQDTRGAYNEQFF. CDR3 DNA sequence: TGTGCCAGCAGCCAAGATACCCGGGGGGCTTACAATGAGCAGTTCTTC.

The V call is TRBV5-1, the J call TRBJ1-4; D not certain. Trimming removed 1 base at V and 7 bases at J, with 14 bases between. Germline loops: CDR1 SGHRS, CDR2 YFSETQ. CDR3 length equals 15 residues. The CDR3 DNA reads as TGCGCCAGCAGCTTGCGGGCCCCGGCGGGTGAAAAACTGTTTTTT. It yields the protein CASSLRAPAGEKLFF.

This clone has only one observation. This sequence joins TRBV6-6 and TRBJ2-2, with D unresolved. The germline V gene encodes CDR1 MNHNY and CDR2 SVGAGI (reference sequence). There are 14 residues in the CDR3. V was cut by 2 bases and J by 4 bases, with 8 bases left in between. As DNA, the CDR3 is TGTGCCAGCAGTTACCTAGGAACCACCGGGGAGCTGTTTTTT. The encoded protein is CASSYLGTTGELFF.

The chain couples TRBV24-1 to TRBJ2-7, with D perhaps matching TRBD1 (6 bases). CDR1 and CDR2 (germline): KGHDR, SFDVKD. This CDR3 is 12 amino acids long. Trimming shortened V by 7 bases and J by 2 bases, and 8 bases separated the two germline ends. CDR3: CATSRGPYEQYF. The CDR3 coding sequence is TGTGCCACCAGCAGGGGACCCTACGAGCAGTACTTC.

The chain has TRBV11-3 and TRBJ2-3, with TRBD1 identical over 7 bases. Germline V gene lookup returns CDR1 SGHNT and CDR2 YENEEA. Trimming cost V 5 bases and J 5 bases; bases outside gene matches: 16. The CDR3 runs to 17 residues. This CDR3 is CASSVDRVGSFGDTQYF. CDR3 sequence (DNA): TGTGCCAGCAGCGTCGACAGGGTGGGTAGCTTCGGAGATACGCAGTATTTT.

The rearrangement joins TRBV7-2 to TRBJ1-1; D is uncertain. Germline V gene data show CDR1 as SGHTA and CDR2 as FQGNSA. Trimming shortened V by 4 bases and J by 7 bases, and 10 bases separated the two germline ends. The CDR3 length is 12 residues. The CDR3 loop is CASSWAYNEAFF. CDR3 in DNA: TGTGCCAGCAGCTGGGCCTATAATGAAGCTTTCTTT.

The V gene is TRBV6-5, the J gene TRBJ1-4; 7 positions agree with TRBD1. The length of the CDR3 is 15 residues. The germline V gene has CDR1 MNHEY and CDR2 SVGAGI. V lost 6 bases, J lost 8 bases, and 12 bases stayed unmatched. CDR3 amino acids: CASRKQGTEREKLFF. DNA of the CDR3: TGTGCCAGCAGGAAACAGGGGACGGAGCGGGAAAAACTGTTTTTT.

This chain uses TRBV7-7 with TRBJ2-1; possible D gene TRBD1, 5 bases. CDR1 and CDR2 (germline): SSHAT, FNYEAQ (reference sequence). The CDR3 contains 14 residues. The V gene lost 1 base and the J gene lost 6 bases, with 10 bases spanning the gap. CDR3 loop: CASSLGGAVNEQFF. The CDR3, as DNA: TGTGCCAGCAGCTTAGGGGGCGCGGTCAATGAGCAGTTCTTC.

V usage is TRBV5-1 and J usage is TRBJ1-2; D is perhaps TRBD1 (5 bases). Germline CDR1 is SGHRS and CDR2 is YFSETQ. Trimming took off 2 bases at V and 4 bases at J, with 24 bases between the two ends. This CDR3 is built from 18 residues. The CDR3 DNA reads TGCGCCAGCAGCTTTGGAAGCGGAGGGGTAGCTTTAATCTATGGCTACACCTTC. The encoded protein is CASSFGSGGVALIYGYTF.

The chain employs TRBV3-1 (or the pseudogene TRBV3-2) and TRBJ2-1, with D possibly being TRBD2 (6 bases). The V end lost 4 bases, the J end lost 1 base, and 14 bases lay between the germline ends. This CDR3 spans 16 amino acids. Germline CDR1 is LGHDT and CDR2 is YNNKEL (reference sequence). The CDR3 here is CASSPLLGRSYNEQFF. Here the CDR3 DNA reads TGTGCCAGCAGCCCGTTACTAGGGAGGTCCTACAATGAGCAGTTCTTC.

J is TRBJ2-3 and V is TRBV3-1 (or the pseudogene TRBV3-2); maybe TRBD2 (5 bases). Trimming shortened V by 0 bases and J by 2 bases, and 12 bases separated the two germline ends. From germline, CDR1 is LGHDT and CDR2 YNNKEL (reference sequence). The CDR3 sequence is 16 residues long. CDR3 sequence: CASSQDPSRYTDTQYF. For the CDR3, the DNA is TGTGCCAGCAGCCAAGATCCTAGCCGTTACACAGATACGCAGTATTTT.

J is TRBJ2-5 and V is TRBV30; 8 bases line up with TRBD1. Germline V gene sequence: CDR1 GTSNPN, CDR2 SVGIG (reference sequence). This CDR3 comprises 14 residues. Germline trimming cut 8 bases from V and 4 bases from J; bases unmatched to any gene: 12. The CDR3 bases are TGTGCCGGATCGACAGGGGATCTTCGAGAGACCCAGTACTTC. It codes for CAGSTGDLRETQYF.